The 19 T cell receptor beta chains presented below share a single source sample, sequenced in a study of T cells after yellow fever vaccination (dated by TCRdb to the late 2010s). The treatment or condition label, read with the paper, signifies: live attenuated yellow fever vaccine strain. The library was prepared using 5' RACE. This sample was sequenced with an Illumina NovaSeq 6000. TCRdb reprocessed the public reads (quality trimming at Q25 with fastp, clone calling with MiXCR) and kept in-frame beta chains. Merged by CDR3 protein, the rows form single entries marked with the most common genes and DNA. The sample has about 320,000 distinct CDR3 sequences on record, 4% to 5.5% of them singletons. Clones ranked in the top ten supply just under 20% of the sample. Specimen: PBMCs, collected 15 days after the yellow fever booster vaccination. The receptors originated from a man aged 18 to 29 who received the YFV17D yellow fever vaccine.

This clonotype was counted ten times or more. The chain is built from TRBV6-1 and TRBJ2-5; D gene unclear. V was pared by 0 bases and J by 6 bases, with 5 bases between. In germline, CDR1 is MNHNS, CDR2 SASEGT. The CDR3 totals 12 residues. Here the CDR3 DNA reads TGTGCCAGCAGTGAAGCGTTGAAGACCCAGTACTTC. It translates to CASSEALKTQYF.

This clonotype was counted a few times. This rearrangement joins TRBV5-1 to TRBJ2-7, with a weak D call TRBD1 (6 bases). Trimming cost V 0 bases and J 6 bases, with 10 bases left between them. Germline lookup yields CDR1 SGHRS and CDR2 YFSETQ. This CDR3 has 13 amino acids. CDR3 residues: CASSLEAGAEQYV. CDR3 DNA sequence: TGCGCCAGCAGCTTGGAGGCAGGGGCCGAGCAGTACGTC.

This clonotype showed up many times. The genes are TRBV27 and TRBJ2-6, with D possibly being TRBD2 (7 bases). This CDR3 has 17 amino acids. CDR1 and CDR2 from the germline V gene are MNHEY and SMNVEV (reference sequence). Deletions cut 5 bases from V and 6 bases from J, with 20 bases between. The CDR3 spells CASSTPSGGRKANVLTF. The CDR3 DNA is TGTGCCAGCAGTACCCCCTCGGGGGGCCGGAAGGCCAACGTCCTGACTTTC.

The chain employs TRBV7-2 and TRBJ2-1; D not certain. The length of the CDR3 is 15 residues. The ends were cut back, 1 base at V and 4 bases at J, with 11 bases in the middle. Germline CDR1 and CDR2: SGHTA and FQGNSA. The CDR3 spells CASSLVADPYNEQFF. DNA for the CDR3: TGTGCCAGCAGCTTAGTGGCTGACCCTTACAATGAGCAGTTCTTC.

This clonotype was detected many times. CDR3 loop: CASSLFQGSEKLFF. DNA of the CDR3: TGTGCCAGCAGCTTGTTTCAGGGAAGCGAAAAACTGTTTTTT. The rearrangement links TRBV5-5 to TRBJ1-4; D might be TRBD1 (5 bases). This CDR3 has 14 residues. Deletions cut 1 base from V and 8 bases from J, with 12 bases between. Germline V gene lookup returns CDR1 SGHKS and CDR2 YYEKEE (reference sequence).

J is TRBJ2-5 and V is TRBV18, with D possibly TRBD1 on 6 matching bases. The CDR3 totals 15 residues. CDR1 and CDR2 (germline): KGHSH, LQKENI. Trimming cost V 4 bases and J 4 bases, with 16 bases left between them. CDR3 bases: TGTGCCAGCTCACGGGACGTGAGAGGGGGAGAGACCCAGTACTTC. It codes for CASSRDVRGGETQYF.

The sample holds many counts of this clonotype. The CDR3 here is CSARGIGGGETGELFF. In DNA form, the CDR3 reads TGCAGTGCTAGGGGAATTGGCGGGGGTGAGACCGGGGAGCTGTTTTTT. This rearrangement joins TRBV20-1 to TRBJ2-2; 7 nucleotides line up with TRBD2. Germline V gene data show CDR1 as DFQATT and CDR2 as SNEGSKA (reference sequence). The ends lost 3 bases at V and 5 bases at J; junction bases unmatched: 12. The CDR3 totals 16 residues.

This clonotype was seen repeatedly, ten times or more. CDR3 sequence (DNA): TGCGCCAGCAGTGAGCCGGGACTAGCGGGCCCCGGGACCCAGTACTTC. The encoded protein is CASSEPGLAGPGTQYF. V is TRBV10-2 and J is TRBJ2-5, with 12 bases identical to TRBD2. J lost 7 bases, V lost 2 bases, and 8 bases had no gene match. Per the germline V gene, CDR1 is WSHSY and CDR2 is SAAADI. The CDR3 totals 16 residues.

This sequence joins TRBV7-7 and TRBJ2-7, with no clear D. Germline V gene lookup returns CDR1 SSHAT and CDR2 FNYEAQ (reference sequence). The CDR3 runs to 12 residues. The CDR3 nucleotides read TGTGCTAGCAGCTTAGTGGACGACGAGCAGTACGTC. This gives the protein CASSLVDDEQYV.

This clonotype has more than one count but fewer than ten. This chain joins TRBV10-2 and TRBJ2-7, with 9 bases identical to TRBD1. Germline assignment: CDR1 WSHSY and CDR2 SAAADI. This CDR3 is 17 amino acids long. V dropped 6 bases and J dropped 6; count of bases not matched to a gene: 18. This CDR3 is CASRAGQGLPGHSEQYF. The CDR3 DNA reads as TGCGCCAGCAGGGCGGGACAGGGACTCCCCGGTCACTCCGAGCAGTACTTC.

The sample holds a few counts of this clonotype. This rearrangement joins TRBV7-9 to TRBJ1-1; possible D gene TRBD1, 5 bases. Germline CDR1 and CDR2: SEHNR and FQNEAQ (reference sequence). Trimming left V 4 bases short and J 3 bases short, with 15 bases between. The CDR3 runs to 15 residues. For the CDR3, the DNA is TGTGCCAGCAGCTCGAAGGCGGGGGAGTACACTGAAGCTTTCTTT. Translating gives CASSSKAGEYTEAFF.

The V call is TRBV7-8, the J call TRBJ2-1; D is undetermined. Germline V lookup: CDR1 SGHVS, CDR2 FQNEAQ. CDR3 size: 14 residues. The V end lost 6 bases, the J end lost 3 bases, and 12 bases lay between the germline ends. CDR3 sequence (DNA): TGTGCCAGCAGTTCCCAGACGCACTACAATGAGCAGTTCTTC. Its protein product is CASSSQTHYNEQFF.

This clonotype was detected a few times. J is TRBJ1-2 and V is TRBV2, with 10 bases identical to TRBD1. The CDR3 loop spans 14 amino acids. Germline CDR1 reads SNHLY; CDR2 reads FYNNEI. V lost 5 bases and J lost 6; bases outside the gene matches: 6. DNA of the CDR3: TGTGCCAGCAGTTTGACAGGGGGCTCGGATGGCTACACCTTC. Its translation: CASSLTGGSDGYTF.

This clonotype was recorded at least ten times. This chain uses TRBV12-3 or TRBV12-4 with TRBJ2-1, with 11 bases lining up with TRBD2. This CDR3 comprises 15 residues. J lost 10 bases, V lost 5 bases, and 10 bases had no gene match. The DNA of the CDR3 is TGTGCCAGCAGTCCAATAGCGGGGGGGCCCCGGGAGCAGTTCTTC. It yields the protein CASSPIAGGPREQFF.

This clonotype was seen only a few times. The CDR3 bases are TGCGCCAGCAGCGGTAGAGGGGTCTACAATGAGCAGTTCTTC. It specifies CASSGRGVYNEQFF. V gene TRBV5-1 combines with J gene TRBJ2-1; TRBD1 or TRBD2 may be the D gene (5 bases each). Trimming stripped 4 bases from V and 3 bases from J, with 11 bases between. The length of the CDR3 is 14 residues. Per germline, CDR1 SGHRS and CDR2 YFSETQ.

This clonotype has only a few counts. J is TRBJ2-2 and V is TRBV7-8; D possibly matches TRBD1 or TRBD2 (5 bases each). V shed 5 bases and J shed 5 bases, with 12 bases lying between them. In germline, CDR1 is SGHVS, CDR2 FQNEAQ. The CDR3 runs to 14 residues. The CDR3 coding sequence is TGTGCCAGCAGCCCCTTTGAGGGGACCGGGGAGCTGTTTTTT. It yields the protein CASSPFEGTGELFF. The variable domain in full, with the rest retrieved from reference TRBV7-8 and TRBJ2-2, is GAGVSQSPRYKVAKRGQDVALRCDPISGHVSLFWYQQALGQGPEFLTYFQNEAQLDKSGLPSDRFFAERPEGSVSTLKIQRTQQEDSAVYLCASSPFEGTGELFFGEGSRLTVL.

The J gene is TRBJ2-5, the V gene TRBV7-2; the match to TRBD2 covers 13 bases. The CDR3 spans 18 residues. Germline lookup yields CDR1 SGHTA and CDR2 FQGNSA. Germline trimming cut 5 bases from V and 1 base from J; bases unmatched to any gene: 10. CDR3 amino acids: CASSHRLAGGPSQETQYF. In DNA, the CDR3 is TGTGCCAGCAGCCATCGACTAGCGGGGGGACCTAGCCAAGAGACCCAGTACTTC.

This clonotype occurred a few times. The chain links TRBV6-2 or TRBV6-3 to TRBJ2-6; D is ambiguous. The CDR3 sequence is 15 residues long. Trimming removed 6 bases from V and 0 bases from J, with 9 bases in between. Germline V CDR1 and CDR2: MNHEY, SVGEGT. The chain's CDR3 is CASRPVRSGANVLTF. The CDR3 bases are TGTGCCAGCAGGCCCGTCCGCTCTGGGGCCAACGTCCTGACTTTC.

In this sample, this clonotype turned up many times. The gene calls are TRBV5-5 and TRBJ2-7; perhaps TRBD1 as D (6 bases). The germline V gene encodes CDR1 SGHKS and CDR2 YYEKEE (reference sequence). V was pared by 4 bases and J by 2 bases, with 13 bases between. This CDR3 spans 14 amino acids. The CDR3 DNA is TGTGCCAGCAGCCCCGCACAGGGTCCCTACGAGCAGTACGTC. Protein product: CASSPAQGPYEQYV.